The entry below describes one TCR beta chain. Antigen unknown. The data stem from a study of cytomegalovirus exposure and HLA in healthy donors. Notes on the study in general: In the 95 to 150 validation repertoires, about 94% of cluster scores exceeded 0, per a later analysis. Cytomegalovirus association was listed for about 150 TCR beta chains.

Trimming stripped 0 bases from V and 2 bases from J, with 9 bases between. The CDR3 consists of 14 residues. Per germline, CDR1 SGDLS and CDR2 YYNGEE. Here immunoSEQ multiplex PCR was the method, and the copy in TCRdb shows in-frame clones only, minus some. The profile shows some 140,000 clones, roughly nine tenths of them singletons. Sample: PBMCs. The source is a man younger than 35 in good health and CMV-seronegative. The chain has TRBV9 and TRBJ2-7; no definite D call. Written as DNA, the CDR3 is TGTGCCAGCAGCGTAGATCCGTCTACCTACGAGCAGTACTTC. The encoded protein is CASSVDPSTYEQYF.